Listed here is a single T cell receptor beta chain. Looked up from germline, CDR1 is SGHVS and CDR2 is FNYEAQ. After removal of 2 bases from V and 1 base from J, the junction contained 2 bases not matched to a gene. The CDR3 loop spans 16 amino acids. Sequenced by immunoSEQ multiplex PCR; TCRdb stores in-frame clones only, minus some. The profile covers tens of thousands of clones, with approximately 85% appearing a single time and around 1.2% taken by the ten largest. The data belong to a study of STAT5B mutations in CD4+ large granular lymphocyte leukemia. The gene calls are TRBV7-6 and TRBJ2-2; 9 bases align to TRBD2. The TCR comes from a human donor in good health. The sequencing input was CD4+ T cells from blood buffy coats. CDR3 sequence (DNA): TGTGCCAGCAGCTTAATGCGGGGGGGGAACACCGGGGAGCTGTTTTTT. Amino acids: CASSLMRGGNTGELFF.